This TCR beta chain stems from a study of CD8 T cells in Susac syndrome. Study-level results: Clonal expansion was not observed in the Susac syndrome CD4+ T cell repertoires.

Points on this clonotype: Its antigen is not identified.

An amount of RNA that ranged from roughly 0.5 to 1 ug was reverse transcribed with random hexamers. The CDR3 of TCR beta was amplified by immunoSEQ multiplex PCR across 54 Vbeta and 13 Jbeta. TCRdb fed the immunoSEQ multiplex PCR reads into MiXCR, producing one record per CDR3 protein. The data contain tens of thousands of distinct CDR3 sequences, approximately 94% of them seen just once; the ten biggest clones take up about 0.53%. The sample comprised CD4+ T cells from PBMCs. This receptor was taken from a human donor with Susac syndrome.

The CDR3 here is CASSLGPSSYEQYF. As DNA, the CDR3 is TGTGCCAGCAGCTTAGGACCGAGCTCCTACGAGCAGTACTTC. This chain links TRBV7-2 with TRBJ2-7; the D is unclear. This CDR3 is built from 14 residues. Per germline, CDR1 SGHTA and CDR2 FQGNSA. V lost 1 base, J lost 0 bases, and 7 bases lay in between.